The 6 T cell receptor beta chains presented below share a single source sample, sequenced in a study of siplizumab effects on memory and regulatory T cells. Produced via immunoSEQ multiplex PCR; TCRdb's table is partial and in-frame only. The table shows more than 90,000 clones, with around 94% occurring only once. The sample consisted of non-Treg CD4+ T cells sorted from blood. The receptor set was obtained from a human donor in good health.

The rearrangement joins TRBV19 to TRBJ1-4; TRBD1 aligns across 11 bases. Unmatched junction bases numbered 6, after V lost 4 bases and J lost 5 bases. The CDR3 consists of 16 residues. Germline V gene data show CDR1 as LNHDA and CDR2 as SQIVND (reference sequence). The CDR3 region is CASSKHRTGGNEKLFF. For the CDR3, the DNA is TGTGCCAGTAGTAAACATCGGACAGGGGGCAATGAAAAACTGTTTTTT.

The chain uses TRBV7-9 and TRBJ1-2; D gene unclear. Germline-derived CDR1 and CDR2 are SEHNR and FQNEAQ (reference sequence). The CDR3 loop spans 16 amino acids. V was cut by 0 bases and J by 4 bases, with 15 bases left in between. The CDR3 bases are TGTGCCAGCAGCTTAGCTGCAGCTCTATGGCCCTATGGCTACACCTTC. This gives the protein CASSLAAALWPYGYTF.

This chain links TRBV7-8 with TRBJ1-1; TRBD1 matches 9 bases. The CDR3 has 15 residues. The trim removed 5 bases at V and 3 bases at J, leaving 7 bases unmatched. Germline-derived CDR1 and CDR2 are SGHVS and FQNEAQ. CDR3 sequence (DNA): TGTGCCAGCAGCCTCATACAGGGGGCGGACACTGAAGCTTTCTTT. Amino acid sequence: CASSLIQGADTEAFF.

The J gene is TRBJ1-4, the V gene TRBV5-1, with D hard to call. With 2 bases removed from V and 5 bases from J, the gap between germline ends came to 13 bases. The CDR3 has 15 amino acids. Per germline, CDR1 SGHRS and CDR2 YFSETQ. CDR3 amino acids: CASSFGGQTNEKLFF. As DNA, the CDR3 is TGCGCCAGCAGCTTTGGTGGTCAGACAAATGAAAAACTGTTTTTT. Complete variable domain (other parts from reference TRBV5-1 and TRBJ1-4): KAGVTQTPRYLIKTRGQQVTLSCSPISGHRSVSWYQQTPGQGLQFLFEYFSETQRNKGNFPGRFSGRQFSNSRSEMNVSTLELGDSALYLCASSFGGQTNEKLFFGSGTQLSVL.

The J gene is TRBJ2-3, the V gene TRBV5-6; D gene unclear. The V and J ends lost 3 bases and 6 bases respectively, with 5 bases between them. The CDR3 covers 11 residues. Germline assignment: CDR1 SGHDT and CDR2 YYEEEE. CDR3 amino acids: CASSSVDTQYF. In DNA, the CDR3 is TGTGCCAGCAGCTCCGTTGATACGCAGTATTTT. Drawing the rest from reference TRBV5-6 and TRBJ2-3, the complete variable domain is DAGVTQSPTHLIKTRGQQVTLRCSPKSGHDTVSWYQQALGQGPQFIFQYYEEEERQRGNFPDRFSGHQFPNYSSELNVNALLLGDSALYLCASSSVDTQYFGPGTRLTVL.

The V gene is TRBV29-1, the J gene TRBJ1-4; no definite D call. CDR3 length equals 14 residues. Germline V gene lookup returns CDR1 SQVTM and CDR2 ANQGSEA. The V end was cut by 4 bases, the J end by 3 bases, with 12 bases between. In DNA form, the CDR3 reads TGCAGCGTTGCAACCCTATCGGCTAATGAAAAACTGTTTTTT. This translates into CSVATLSANEKLFF.